These T cell receptor beta chains were read from a single sample in a study of T cell repertoires in cytomegalovirus infection. MiXCR was run by TCRdb on the reads, yielding one entry per CDR3 protein. The sample yields fewer than 550,000 distinct CDR3 sequences, about 25% seen once. The sequenced sample was PBMCs. All receptors come from a human donor in good health (CMV status not recorded). Some clones in this sample may be carry-over from other donors' samples. The CDR3 runs from the conserved cysteine through the conserved F or W. The order of the fields is D gene, V gene, J gene, clone size, CDR3 DNA, CDR3 protein. A D gene is named only where the DNA matches it firmly. Expanded clones are given a class, and other clones once, few, many or no size at all.

>NA|TRBV6-2/TRBV6-3|TRBJ2-3|NA
TGTGCCAGCAGTTACTCGGCCTCCACAGATACGCAGTATTTT
CASSYSASTDTQYF
>NA|TRBV4-3|TRBJ2-2|NA
TGCGCCAGCAGACTCAATGTGGGGGTTAGCACCGGGGAGCTGTTTTTT
CASRLNVGVSTGELFF
>NA|TRBV7-2|TRBJ2-4|many
TGTGCCAGCAGCTCGGGGGCGACAGGGCTTGAGTACTTC
CASSSGATGLEYF
>NA|TRBV6-6|TRBJ1-3|NA
TGTGCCAGCTCCTCGTTGGGCTCTGGAAACACCATATATTTT
CASSSLGSGNTIYF
>NA|TRBV3-1|TRBJ2-2|few
TGTGCCAGCAGCCCCCTTGGTCAGCTCGTCACCGGGGAGCTGTTTTTT
CASSPLGQLVTGELFF
>NA|TRBV19|TRBJ2-2|few
TGTGCCAGTAGGGAATACAGGGATACCGGGGAGCTGTTTTTT
CASREYRDTGELFF
>NA|TRBV12-3/TRBV12-4|TRBJ1-4|NA
TGTGCCAGCACTCGTGAAAGGAGAGCTAATGAAAAACTGTTTTTT
CASTRERRANEKLFF
>TRBD1|TRBV4-2|TRBJ2-5|few
TGTGCCAGCAGCCAAGATTTGAGGACAGGGACCCAAGAGACCCAGTACTTC
CASSQDLRTGTQETQYF
>NA|TRBV2|TRBJ1-5|few
TGTGCCAGCAGTGAACAGCTGAATCAGCCCCAGCATTTT
CASSEQLNQPQHF
>NA|TRBV24-1|TRBJ2-5|once
TGTGCCACCAGTGATTTTCAGATAGAGACCCAGTACTTC
CATSDFQIETQYF
>TRBD2|TRBV12-3/TRBV12-4|TRBJ2-1|NA
TGTGCCAGCAGTTTAATGCTAGCGGGAACCCTCTACAATGAGCAGTTCTTC
CASSLMLAGTLYNEQFF
>TRBD2|TRBV24-1|TRBJ2-1|NA
TGTGCCACCAGTGACACACTAGCGGGAGTATACAATGAGCAGTTCTTC
CATSDTLAGVYNEQFF
>TRBD1|TRBV11-1|TRBJ2-7|many
TGTGCCAGCAGCCCCCGACAGGGGCAGTACGAGCAGTACTTC
CASSPRQGQYEQYF
>TRBD1|TRBV25-1|TRBJ1-3|NA
TGTGCCAGCAGTGACATACAGGGGACGGGAAACACCATATATTTT
CASSDIQGTGNTIYF
>TRBD1|TRBV5-1|TRBJ2-3|few
TGCGCCAGCAGCCCGGGACAGGGGGAAACCTTGAGTGGTGGGCAGTATTTT
CASSPGQGETLSGGQYF
>NA|TRBV15|TRBJ1-1|NA
TGTGCCACCAGCAGAGACCCAGGAAACACTGAAGCTTTCTTT
CATSRDPGNTEAFF
>NA|TRBV7-2|TRBJ2-3|many
TGTGCCAGCAGCTTGACGGGAGCTGACACAGATACGCAGTATTTT
CASSLTGADTDTQYF
>NA|TRBV6-2/TRBV6-3|TRBJ2-6|NA
TGTGCCAGCAGTTACATCGTCGGCTCTGGGGCCAACGTCCTGACTTTC
CASSYIVGSGANVLTF
>NA|TRBV19|TRBJ1-4|few
TGTGCCAGTAGTATCGGGGACATACCTAATGAAAAACTGTTTTTT
CASSIGDIPNEKLFF
>NA|TRBV5-3|TRBJ1-1|NA
TGTGCCAGCAGCCCTCACGGGACTGAAGCTTTCTTT
CASSPHGTEAFF
>TRBD1|TRBV2|TRBJ1-1|few
TGTGCCAGCAGTGCGACAGGGGGGAGCACTGAAGCTTTCTTT
CASSATGGSTEAFF
>TRBD1|TRBV20-1|TRBJ1-1|NA
TGCAGTGCCGGGACAGGGGGATATGGCACTGAAGCTTTCTTT
CSAGTGGYGTEAFF
>NA|TRBV27|TRBJ2-3|NA
TGTGCCAGCAGTTTTTCCAGGGGCGCTGGAGTGGCAGATACGCAGTATTTT
CASSFSRGAGVADTQYF
>TRBD2|TRBV6-6|TRBJ2-2|NA
TGTGCCAGCATTCCCGCTAGCGGGAGTATCACCGGGGAGCTGTTTTTT
CASIPASGSITGELFF
>NA|TRBV28|TRBJ2-7|few
TGTGCCAGCCCACCCCCCAACAGGTTGGGACACTACGAGCAGTACTTC
CASPPPNRLGHYEQYF
>NA|TRBV5-5|TRBJ1-2|NA
TGTGCCAGCAGCCCGCCCCTAACAACTGTTGGGGGCTACACCTTC
CASSPPLTTVGGYTF
>TRBD2|TRBV9|TRBJ2-3|many
TGTGCCAGCAGCACCGGACTAGCGGGAACAGATACGCAGTATTTT
CASSTGLAGTDTQYF
>TRBD1|TRBV4-1|TRBJ2-5|few
TGCGCCAGCAGCCAAGCTGGGACAGGCGGAGGCCGGTCCCAGTACTTC
CASSQAGTGGGRSQYF
>NA|TRBV20-1|TRBJ2-7|NA
TGCAGTGCTAGAGCCAGTTTTACCGCCTTCTCCTACGAGCAGTACTTC
CSARASFTAFSYEQYF
>NA|TRBV5-1|TRBJ1-2|NA
TGCGCCAGCAGCCCGAGTACAAACTATGGCTACACCTTC
CASSPSTNYGYTF
>TRBD2|TRBV6-2/TRBV6-3|TRBJ2-1|NA
TGTGCCAGCACGAAATCGGGACTAGGACACAATGAGCAGTTCTTC
CASTKSGLGHNEQFF
>TRBD1|TRBV5-8|TRBJ1-5|NA
TGTGCCAGCAGCCGACAGGGGAATAGCAATCAGCCCCAGCATTTT
CASSRQGNSNQPQHF
>TRBD1|TRBV7-2|TRBJ1-5|few
TGTGCCAGCAGCTACACCGGGACAGGGGGCGCCTATCAGCCCCAGCATTTT
CASSYTGTGGAYQPQHF
>TRBD1|TRBV6-2/TRBV6-3|TRBJ1-5|few
TGTGCCAGCAGACTGGGGACAGGTGATCAGCCCCAGCATTTT
CASRLGTGDQPQHF
>NA|TRBV15|TRBJ1-1|NA
TGTGCCACCAGCAGAGGACAGACGAGCACTGAAGCTTTCTTT
CATSRGQTSTEAFF
>TRBD1|TRBV5-5|TRBJ1-2|NA
TGTGCCAGCAGCTCTGGACAGGGGTACTATGGCTACACCTTC
CASSSGQGYYGYTF
>NA|TRBV6-2/TRBV6-3|TRBJ2-2|NA
TGTGCCAGCAGAATTAGCGGAACCGGGGAGCTGTTTTTT
CASRISGTGELFF
>NA|TRBV7-2|TRBJ1-1|NA
TGTGACAGCAGGCACAATACAGGGAACACTGAAGCTTTCTTT
CDSRHNTGNTEAFF
>NA|TRBV5-4|TRBJ2-1|many
TGTGCCAGCAGCGTCTTCTTGTCCCCTAATGAGCAGTTCTTC
CASSVFLSPNEQFF
>TRBD2|TRBV20-1|TRBJ2-3|NA
TGCAGTGCTAGAAATCGGCTAGCGGCCACCTCTAGCACAGATACGCAGTATTTT
CSARNRLAATSSTDTQYF
>TRBD1|TRBV11-2|TRBJ1-3|many
TGTGCCAGCAGCTGGACAACAGGGGGCTTCACCTCTGGAAACACCATATATTTT
CASSWTTGGFTSGNTIYF
>NA|TRBV5-6|TRBJ2-7|NA
TGTGCCAGCAGCACTCAGGGACGGTCCTACGAGCAGTACTTC
CASSTQGRSYEQYF
>NA|TRBV7-9|TRBJ2-5|few
TGTGCCAGCAGCCTTGGAGAGGGCCTACAAGAGACCCAGTACTTC
CASSLGEGLQETQYF
>TRBD1|TRBV19|TRBJ2-2|NA
TGTGCCAGTAGGGATGGGACAGGGGGAAACACCGGGGAGCTGTTTTTT
CASRDGTGGNTGELFF
>NA|TRBV19|TRBJ2-7|NA
TGTGCCAGTAGTATAAAAGACGAGCAGTACTTC
CASSIKDEQYF
>NA|TRBV7-2|TRBJ1-6|few
TGTGCCAGCAGCTTTCCTTATAATTCACCCCTCCACTTT
CASSFPYNSPLHF
>TRBD1|TRBV19|TRBJ1-5|NA
TGTGCCAGTACCCACCGACAGGGGGCCGCCGGTCAGCCCCAGCATTTT
CASTHRQGAAGQPQHF
>NA|TRBV14|TRBJ2-1|NA
TGTGCCAGCAGCCAGAACCCCCCACTGTTGAACTGGGGTGAGCAGTTCTTC
CASSQNPPLLNWGEQFF
>NA|TRBV7-3|TRBJ2-7|few
TGTGCCAGCAGCTTTACGGGAGTAGCCGAGCAGTACTTC
CASSFTGVAEQYF
>TRBD2|TRBV7-6|TRBJ2-1|many
TGTGCCAGCAGTCCCGGGACTAGCGGGAGGCCGTCCTACAATGAGCAGTTCTTC
CASSPGTSGRPSYNEQFF
>TRBD2|TRBV7-8|TRBJ2-5|many
TGTGCCAGCAGCCCTTCTCAGCGGGGGGTCTACCAAGAGACCCAGTACTTC
CASSPSQRGVYQETQYF
>NA|TRBV5-6|TRBJ2-1|few
TGTGCCAGCAGCTTGGTAGGGGCGGGAAACAATGAGCAGTTCTTC
CASSLVGAGNNEQFF
>NA|TRBV6-2/TRBV6-3|TRBJ2-1|NA
TGTGCCAGCAGTTACTCGCCTAGCAGGACCTACAATGAGCGGTTCTTC
CASSYSPSRTYNERFF
>NA|TRBV7-3|TRBJ2-5|NA
TGTGCCAGCAGCTTCTGGCGAGGGGAGACCCAGTACTTC
CASSFWRGETQYF
>TRBD2|TRBV19|TRBJ2-3|NA
TGTGCCAGTAAAGACAGGGGACTAGCGGGACGCACAGATACGCAGTATTTT
CASKDRGLAGRTDTQYF
>TRBD2|TRBV5-6|TRBJ2-3|NA
TGTGCCAGCAGCTGGGAACTAGCGGGGGACACAGATACGCAGTATTTT
CASSWELAGDTDTQYF
>NA|TRBV7-8|TRBJ2-3|few
TGTGCCAGCAGCCCCCCGTTGGGAATTAGCACAGATACGCAGTATTTT
CASSPPLGISTDTQYF
>NA|TRBV12-3/TRBV12-4|TRBJ2-1|NA
TGTGCCAGCAGTTCCTCGACTAGTACGTCCTACAATGAGCAGTTCTTC
CASSSSTSTSYNEQFF
>NA|TRBV11-2|TRBJ1-1|NA
TGTGCCAGCAGCTTCTCAACCACGAGGACTGAAGCTTTCTTT
CASSFSTTRTEAFF